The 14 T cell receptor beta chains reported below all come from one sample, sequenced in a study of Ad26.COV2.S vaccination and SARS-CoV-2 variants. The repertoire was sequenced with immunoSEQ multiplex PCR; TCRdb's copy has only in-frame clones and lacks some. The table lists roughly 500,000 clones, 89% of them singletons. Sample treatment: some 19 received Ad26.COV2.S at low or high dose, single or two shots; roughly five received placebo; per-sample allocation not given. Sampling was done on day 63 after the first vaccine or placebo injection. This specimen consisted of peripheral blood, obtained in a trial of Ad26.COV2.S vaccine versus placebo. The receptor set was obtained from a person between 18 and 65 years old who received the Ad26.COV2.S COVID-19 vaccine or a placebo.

The CDR3 DNA reads as TGTGCCACCGCGGGACATTCCTACAATGAGCAGTTCTTC. This codes for CATAGHSYNEQFF. J is TRBJ2-1 and V is TRBV19; D may match TRBD1 or TRBD2 (6 bases each). The CDR3 is 13 residues long. Trimming stripped 10 bases from V and 1 base from J, with 11 bases between. Germline V gives CDR1 LNHDA, CDR2 SQIVND (reference sequence).

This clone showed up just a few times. CDR3 coding DNA: TGTGCCAGCAGTGACCGAGGTCAGCCCCAGCATTTT. It is translated as CASSDRGQPQHF. The chain employs TRBV2 and TRBJ1-5; D not certain. The CDR3 length is 12 residues. Germline V gene lookup returns CDR1 SNHLY and CDR2 FYNNEI. V was clipped by 3 bases and J by 6 bases, with 6 bases between them.

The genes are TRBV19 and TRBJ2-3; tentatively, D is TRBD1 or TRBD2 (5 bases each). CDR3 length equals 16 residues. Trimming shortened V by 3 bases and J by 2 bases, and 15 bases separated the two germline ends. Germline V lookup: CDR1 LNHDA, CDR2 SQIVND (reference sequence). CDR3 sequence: CASSIQIGTSTDTQYF. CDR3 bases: TGTGCCAGTAGTATTCAGATAGGGACGTCCACAGATACGCAGTATTTT. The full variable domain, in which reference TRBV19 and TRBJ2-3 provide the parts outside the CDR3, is DGGITQSPKYLFRKEGQNVTLSCEQNLNHDAMYWYRQDPGQGLRLIYYSQIVNDFQKGDIAEGYSVSREKKESFPLTVTSAQKNPTAFYLCASSIQIGTSTDTQYFGPGTRLTVL.

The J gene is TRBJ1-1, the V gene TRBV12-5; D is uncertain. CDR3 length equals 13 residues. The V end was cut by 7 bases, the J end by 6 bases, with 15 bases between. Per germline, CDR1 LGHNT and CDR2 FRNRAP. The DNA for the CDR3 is TGTGCTAGTGCCCGTTCTCCCAATTCTGAAGCTTTCTTT. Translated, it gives CASARSPNSEAFF.

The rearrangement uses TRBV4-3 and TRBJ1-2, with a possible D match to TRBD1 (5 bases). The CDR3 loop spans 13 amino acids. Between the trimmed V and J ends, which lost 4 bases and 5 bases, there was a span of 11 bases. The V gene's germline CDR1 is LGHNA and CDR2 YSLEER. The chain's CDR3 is CASSRWGRYGYTF. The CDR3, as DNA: TGCGCCAGCAGCCGATGGGGCCGTTATGGCTACACCTTC.

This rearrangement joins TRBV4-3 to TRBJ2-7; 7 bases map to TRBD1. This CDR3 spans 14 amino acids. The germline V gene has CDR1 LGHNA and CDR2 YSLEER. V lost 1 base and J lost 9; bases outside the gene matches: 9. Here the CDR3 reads CASSQVTLTGPQYF. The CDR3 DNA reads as TGCGCCAGCAGCCAAGTGACCCTGACAGGGCCGCAGTACTTC.

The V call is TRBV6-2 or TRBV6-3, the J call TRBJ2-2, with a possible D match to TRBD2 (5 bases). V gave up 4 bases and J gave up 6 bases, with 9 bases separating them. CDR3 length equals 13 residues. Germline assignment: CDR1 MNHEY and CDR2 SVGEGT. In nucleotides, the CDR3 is TGTGCCAGCAGTTTGAGGGTGGCCGGGGAGCTGTTTTTT. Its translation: CASSLRVAGELFF.

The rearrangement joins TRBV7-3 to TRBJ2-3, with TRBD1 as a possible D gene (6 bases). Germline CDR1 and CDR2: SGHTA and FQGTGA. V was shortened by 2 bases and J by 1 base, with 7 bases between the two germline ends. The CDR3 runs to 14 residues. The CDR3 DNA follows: TGTGCCAGCAGCTTACGACAGGGCACAGATACGCAGTATTTT. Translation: CASSLRQGTDTQYF.

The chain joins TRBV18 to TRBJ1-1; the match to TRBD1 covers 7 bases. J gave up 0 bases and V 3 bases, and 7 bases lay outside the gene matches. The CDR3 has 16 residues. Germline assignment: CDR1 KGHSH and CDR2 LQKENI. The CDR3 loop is CASSPGPTGMNTEAFF. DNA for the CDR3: TGTGCCAGCTCACCGGGCCCGACAGGGATGAACACTGAAGCTTTCTTT.

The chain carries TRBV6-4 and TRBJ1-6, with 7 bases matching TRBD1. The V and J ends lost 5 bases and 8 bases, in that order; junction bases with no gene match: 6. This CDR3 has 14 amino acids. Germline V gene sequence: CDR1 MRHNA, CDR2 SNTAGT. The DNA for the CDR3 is TGTGCCAGCAGTCGACAGGGCTGGGATTCACCCCTCCACTTT. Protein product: CASSRQGWDSPLHF.

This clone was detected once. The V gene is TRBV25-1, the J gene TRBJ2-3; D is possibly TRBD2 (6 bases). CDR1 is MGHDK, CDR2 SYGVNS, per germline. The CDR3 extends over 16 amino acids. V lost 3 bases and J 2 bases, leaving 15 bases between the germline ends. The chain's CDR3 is CASSDHRGGPTDTQYF. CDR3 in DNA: TGTGCCAGCAGTGACCATCGGGGAGGACCCACAGATACGCAGTATTTT.

The CDR3 spells CAWRGGSSAYEQYF. DNA of the CDR3: TGTGCCTGGAGAGGAGGGTCCTCTGCCTACGAGCAGTACTTC. The chain employs TRBV30 and TRBJ2-7, with D possibly being TRBD2 (6 bases). Germline loops: CDR1 GTSNPN, CDR2 SVGIG (reference sequence). V lost 3 bases and J lost 2, with 14 bases in between. The CDR3 loop spans 14 amino acids. Using reference TRBV30 and TRBJ2-7 for the parts outside the CDR3, the full variable domain is SQTIHQWPATLVQPVGSPLSLECTVEGTSNPNLYWYRQAAGRGLQLLFYSVGIGQISSEVPQNLSASRPQDRQFILSSKKLLLSDSGFYLCAWRGGSSAYEQYFGPGTRLTVT.

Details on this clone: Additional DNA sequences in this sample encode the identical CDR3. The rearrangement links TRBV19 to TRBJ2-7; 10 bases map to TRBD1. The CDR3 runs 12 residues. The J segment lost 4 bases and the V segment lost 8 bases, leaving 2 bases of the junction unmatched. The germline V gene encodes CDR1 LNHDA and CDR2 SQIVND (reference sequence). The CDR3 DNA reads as TGTGCCAGTTCGGACAGGGGGTACGAGCAGTACTTC. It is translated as CASSDRGYEQYF.

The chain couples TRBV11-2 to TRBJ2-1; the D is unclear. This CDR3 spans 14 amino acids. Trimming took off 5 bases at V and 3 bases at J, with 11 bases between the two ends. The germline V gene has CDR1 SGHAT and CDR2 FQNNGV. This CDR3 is CASSPAVRYNEQFF. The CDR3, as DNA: TGTGCCAGCAGCCCCGCTGTCCGCTACAATGAGCAGTTCTTC.